The text below deals with one T cell receptor beta chain. This record comes from a study of blood T cell repertoires in COVID-19. Looking at the study overall: Material from acute and convalescent COVID-19 was sourced from the United States, Italy and Spain. In each case, the material was cDNA or gDNA derived from T cells, B-cell-depleted T cells, or PBMCs.

Per germline, CDR1 GTSNPN and CDR2 SVGIG (reference sequence). J gave up 9 bases and V 5 bases, and 10 bases lay outside the gene matches. The CDR3 totals 14 residues. In the original workflow: Reference gene primer amplification gave nucleated cell count estimates. Assay used: immunoSEQ multiplex PCR; TCRdb lists only in-frame clones, some missing. That table is the source of V, J and clone size, and D and trimming were worked out from the DNA. The table includes some 400,000 clones, 81% detected once. The clonotype comes from a human donor with acute or convalescent COVID-19. The donor label of this sample is uncertain. V is TRBV30 and J is TRBJ2-1; 10 bases are shared with TRBD1. The sequencing input was peripheral blood. The CDR3 sequence is CAWATRTGGPEQFF. Written as DNA, the CDR3 is TGTGCCTGGGCTACCCGGACAGGGGGTCCTGAGCAGTTCTTC. The full variable domain, rest sourced from reference TRBV30 and TRBJ2-1, is SQTIHQWPATLVQPVGSPLSLECTVEGTSNPNLYWYRQAAGRGLQLLFYSVGIGQISSEVPQNLSASRPQDRQFILSSKKLLLSDSGFYLCAWATRTGGPEQFFGPGTRLTVL.